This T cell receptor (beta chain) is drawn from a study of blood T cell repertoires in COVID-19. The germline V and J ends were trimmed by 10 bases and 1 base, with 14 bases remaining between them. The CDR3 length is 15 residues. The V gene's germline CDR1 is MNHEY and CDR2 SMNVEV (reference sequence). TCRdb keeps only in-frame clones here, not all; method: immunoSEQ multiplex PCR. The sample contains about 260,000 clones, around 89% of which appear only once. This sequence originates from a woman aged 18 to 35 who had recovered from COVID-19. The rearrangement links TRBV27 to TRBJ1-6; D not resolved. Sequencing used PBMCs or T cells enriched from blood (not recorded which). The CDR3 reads CATAAGRSYNSPLHF. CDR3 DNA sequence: TGTGCCACTGCGGCTGGGAGGTCCTATAATTCACCCCTCCACTTT.